The rows below give T cell receptor beta chains drawn from one sample of a study of naive and memory T cell subsets. Each CDR3 protein is one row after TCRdb ran MiXCR on the UMI-ligation and nested PCR reads. The data contain around 13,000 distinct CDR3 sequences, 4% to 6.5% of them singletons. Here the sequenced sample was skin, taken from a tuberculin skin test site. Receptors were obtained from an adult in good health. Each CDR3 is given without its conserved first and last residue. Fields, in order: clone size, V gene, J gene, CDR3 protein. Clone size is not always given. Where it is, it says once, few, many or a class for expanded clones.

many	TRBV10-3	TRBJ2-5	AISDPIQETQY
many	TRBV20-1	TRBJ2-7	SATSGRRVEQY
few	TRBV6-2/TRBV6-3	TRBJ2-2	ASSLIARPGSWELF
few	TRBV19	TRBJ1-1	ASSPSYTEAF
many	TRBV7-6	TRBJ2-1	ASSPPGTGSNNEQF
many	TRBV2	TRBJ2-5	ASSLAGGRGTQY
medium-sized	TRBV7-9	TRBJ1-1	ASSLGTVRGTEAF
medium-sized	TRBV7-3	TRBJ2-1	ASSFTGTRPIISSYNEQF
medium-sized	TRBV29-1	TRBJ2-7	SAGTGEGGEQY
many	TRBV28	TRBJ2-5	ASSLSQAQETQY
many	TRBV28	TRBJ2-1	ASSSGRGGGSGEQF
few	TRBV12-3/TRBV12-4	TRBJ1-2	ASSLVRGTSGGYT
many	TRBV19	TRBJ2-5	ASKEGGETQY
.	TRBV4-3	TRBJ2-3	ASSPALASGTDTQY
few	TRBV12-3/TRBV12-4	TRBJ1-6	ASSPVQGVNSPLH
many	TRBV7-2	TRBJ2-1	ASSLARGLAGGYEQF
.	TRBV5-4	TRBJ2-7	ASSFRDKQY
many	TRBV11-2	TRBJ1-1	ASSFTGGTEAF
medium-sized	TRBV6-2/TRBV6-3	TRBJ2-7	ASNSGTSPYEQY
many	TRBV6-5	TRBJ2-1	ASSYTSMDYHTYNEQF
many	TRBV28	TRBJ2-7	ASSLSGYGLAGTYEQY
many	TRBV4-2	TRBJ2-5	ASSQDNLRANGKETQY
many	TRBV20-1	TRBJ1-3	SAPARNTIY
many	TRBV6-1	TRBJ1-1	ASSVTQGGSEAF
medium-sized	TRBV28	TRBJ2-2	ASLGLAGATGELF
many	TRBV18	TRBJ1-1	ASSHGETEAF
few	TRBV6-5	TRBJ1-2	ASSRQVGRANYGYT
medium-sized	TRBV6-2/TRBV6-3	TRBJ2-5	ASSQLAGGETQY
many	TRBV7-8	TRBJ1-1	ASSPGPENTEAF
few	TRBV29-1	TRBJ1-1	SVRGLNTEAF
medium-sized	TRBV20-1	TRBJ2-7	SARDAGTDTQY
many	TRBV4-3	TRBJ1-1	ASSRDRANTEAF
many	TRBV11-2	TRBJ2-1	ASSLHVAGQSNEQF
medium-sized	TRBV5-4	TRBJ2-3	ASSSPAGKTDTQY
many	TRBV7-2	TRBJ1-6	ASSLVNSPLH
.	TRBV3-1	TRBJ2-7	ASSQDGYPLHYEQY
many	TRBV20-1	TRBJ1-5	SARKGRGLLQPQH
many	TRBV12-3/TRBV12-4	TRBJ1-1	ASSARREGAF
many	TRBV20-1	TRBJ2-7	SAPPQGLNSYEQY
many	TRBV7-3	TRBJ2-3	ASSSTGTPTDTQY
.	TRBV7-6	TRBJ1-6	ASSLVGGRSYNSPLH
medium-sized	TRBV3-1	TRBJ2-2	ASSQFLVPGELF
few	TRBV30	TRBJ1-2	AWSALGYT
.	TRBV19	TRBJ2-1	ASSRGQAPSYNEQF
.	TRBV4-3	TRBJ1-4	ASSQWRGTNEKLF
medium-sized	TRBV2	TRBJ2-1	ASTAYNEQF
few	TRBV7-9	TRBJ2-7	ASSLSSRGRSYEQY
many	TRBV12-5	TRBJ1-5	ASGLVLGLRGGSQPQH
.	TRBV18	TRBJ2-6	ASSPGQGNSGANVLT
medium-sized	TRBV7-2	TRBJ2-1	ASSLGLAGGPEF
.	TRBV5-5	TRBJ2-5	ASSLSRVETQY
many	TRBV7-9	TRBJ2-3	ASSFLRLDTQY
many	TRBV12-3/TRBV12-4	TRBJ1-1	ASSSRGDTEAF
many	TRBV19	TRBJ1-1	ASSTHAGNTEAF
many	TRBV7-2	TRBJ1-6	ASSYQTRGDNSPLH
.	TRBV5-4	TRBJ2-2	ASSFGTGELF
.	TRBV11-3	TRBJ2-2	ASPRGPTNTGELF